This TCR beta chain was sequenced during a study of vaccination and CD4 T cells after COVID-19. Across the whole study: Stimuli were overlapping spike peptide pools of SARS-CoV-2 and three common cold coronaviruses (HCoV-NL63, HCoV-OC43, HCoV-229E). Broader study findings: Nearly all convalescent vaccine-specific clones, 304 of 307, recognized only SARS-CoV-2 spike. The median count of SARS-CoV-2-reactive clonotypes rose from approximately 21 to 40, not significantly.

Details on this clonotype: The antigen remains undetermined.

The J segment lost 7 bases and the V segment lost 7 bases, leaving 12 bases of the junction unmatched. This CDR3 is 14 amino acids long. CDR1 MNHNS and CDR2 SASEGT come from the germline V gene. Researchers used the Oncomine TCR Beta short-read assay to sequence DNA from cultured CD4+ T cells. One entry per CDR3 protein results from TCRdb running MiXCR on the PCR reads. Here the sample spans about 15,000 distinct CDR3 sequences, approximately 53% being singletons. As to treatment: approximately nine-day PBMC culture with coronavirus spike peptide pools or control peptides (ViraFEST assay). Specimen: CD4+ T cells from blood, cultured in vitro, collected before SARS-CoV-2 vaccination. The clonotype was recovered from a human donor who had recovered from COVID-19. V usage is TRBV6-1 and J usage is TRBJ1-1; 7 bases are a match to TRBD1. The DNA of the CDR3 is TGTGCCAGCAAACAAAGGGCTGACAGGGTTGAAGCTTTCTTT. Amino acids: CASKQRADRVEAFF.